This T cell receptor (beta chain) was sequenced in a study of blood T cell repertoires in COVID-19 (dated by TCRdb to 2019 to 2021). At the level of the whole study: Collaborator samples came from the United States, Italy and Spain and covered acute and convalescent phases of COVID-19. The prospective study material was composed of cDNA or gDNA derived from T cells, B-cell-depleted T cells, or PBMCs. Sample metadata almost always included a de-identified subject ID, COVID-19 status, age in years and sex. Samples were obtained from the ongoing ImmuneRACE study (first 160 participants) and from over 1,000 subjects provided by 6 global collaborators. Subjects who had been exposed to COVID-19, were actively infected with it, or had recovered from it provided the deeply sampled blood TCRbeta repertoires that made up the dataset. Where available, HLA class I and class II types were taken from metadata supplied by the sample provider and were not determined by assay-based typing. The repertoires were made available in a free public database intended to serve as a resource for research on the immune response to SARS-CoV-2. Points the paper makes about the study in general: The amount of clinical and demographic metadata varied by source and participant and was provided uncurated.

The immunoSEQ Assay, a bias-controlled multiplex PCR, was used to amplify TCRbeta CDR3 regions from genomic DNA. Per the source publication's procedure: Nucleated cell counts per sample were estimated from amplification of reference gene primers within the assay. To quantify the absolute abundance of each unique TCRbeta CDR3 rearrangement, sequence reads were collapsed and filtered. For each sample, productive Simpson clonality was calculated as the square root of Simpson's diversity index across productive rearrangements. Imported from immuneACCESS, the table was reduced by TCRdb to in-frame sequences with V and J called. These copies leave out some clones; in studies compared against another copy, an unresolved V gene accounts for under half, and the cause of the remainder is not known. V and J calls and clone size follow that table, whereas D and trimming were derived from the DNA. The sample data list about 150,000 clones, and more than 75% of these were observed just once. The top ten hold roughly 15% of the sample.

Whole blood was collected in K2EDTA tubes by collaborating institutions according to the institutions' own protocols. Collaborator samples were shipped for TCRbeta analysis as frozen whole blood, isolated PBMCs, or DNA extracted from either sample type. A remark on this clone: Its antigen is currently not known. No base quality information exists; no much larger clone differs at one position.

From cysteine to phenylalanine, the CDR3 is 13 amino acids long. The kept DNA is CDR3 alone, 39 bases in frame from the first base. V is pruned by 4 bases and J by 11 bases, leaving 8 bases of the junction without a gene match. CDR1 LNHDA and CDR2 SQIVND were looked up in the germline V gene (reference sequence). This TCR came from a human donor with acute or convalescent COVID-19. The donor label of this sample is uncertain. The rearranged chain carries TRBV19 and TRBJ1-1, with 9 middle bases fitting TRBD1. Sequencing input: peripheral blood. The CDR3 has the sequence CASSTGRQGEAFF. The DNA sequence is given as TGTGCCAGTAGTACTGGAAGACAGGGGGAGGCTTTCTTT. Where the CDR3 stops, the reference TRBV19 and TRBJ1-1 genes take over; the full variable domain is DGGITQSPKYLFRKEGQNVTLSCEQNLNHDAMYWYRQDPGQGLRLIYYSQIVNDFQKGDIAEGYSVSREKKESFPLTVTSAQKNPTAFYLCASSTGRQGEAFFGQGTRLTVV.